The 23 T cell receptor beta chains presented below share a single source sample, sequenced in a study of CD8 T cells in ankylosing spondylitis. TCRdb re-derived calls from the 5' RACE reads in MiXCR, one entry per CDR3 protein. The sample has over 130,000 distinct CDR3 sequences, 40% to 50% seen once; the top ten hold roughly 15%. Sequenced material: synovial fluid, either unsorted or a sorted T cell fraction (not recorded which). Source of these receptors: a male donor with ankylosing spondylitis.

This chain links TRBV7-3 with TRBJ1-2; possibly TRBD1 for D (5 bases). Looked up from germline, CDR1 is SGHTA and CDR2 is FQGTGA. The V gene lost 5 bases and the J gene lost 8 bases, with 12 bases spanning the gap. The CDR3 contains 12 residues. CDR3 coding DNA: TGTGCCAGCAGCGATGGGACCCGCGGCTACACCTTC. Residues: CASSDGTRGYTF.

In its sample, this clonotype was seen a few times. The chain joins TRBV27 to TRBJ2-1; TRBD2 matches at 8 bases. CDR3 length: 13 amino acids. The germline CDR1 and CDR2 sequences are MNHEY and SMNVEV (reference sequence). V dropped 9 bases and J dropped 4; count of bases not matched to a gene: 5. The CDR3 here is CASWTSYYNEQFF. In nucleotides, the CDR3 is TGTGCCAGTTGGACTAGCTATTACAATGAGCAGTTCTTC.

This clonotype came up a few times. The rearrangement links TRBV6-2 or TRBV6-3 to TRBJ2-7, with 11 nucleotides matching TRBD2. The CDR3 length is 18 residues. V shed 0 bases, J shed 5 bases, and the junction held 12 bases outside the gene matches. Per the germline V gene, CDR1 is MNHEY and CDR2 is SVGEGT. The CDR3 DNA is TGTGCCAGCAGTTACTCACCGGGACTAGCGGCCCCTTTAGACGAGCAGTACTTC. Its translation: CASSYSPGLAAPLDEQYF.

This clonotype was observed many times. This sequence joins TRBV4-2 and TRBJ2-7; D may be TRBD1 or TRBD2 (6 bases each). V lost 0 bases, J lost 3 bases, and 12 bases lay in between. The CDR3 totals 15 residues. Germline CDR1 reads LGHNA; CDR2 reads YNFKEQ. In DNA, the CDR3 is TGTGCCAGCAGCCAAGACGAAGGGGGGCACTACGAGCAGTACTTC. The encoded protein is CASSQDEGGHYEQYF.

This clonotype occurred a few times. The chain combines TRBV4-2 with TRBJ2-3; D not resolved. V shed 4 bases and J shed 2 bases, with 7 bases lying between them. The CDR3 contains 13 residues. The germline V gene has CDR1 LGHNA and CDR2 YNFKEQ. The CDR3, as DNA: TGTGCCAGCAGCCGACGGATCACAGATACGCAGTATTTT. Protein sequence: CASSRRITDTQYF.

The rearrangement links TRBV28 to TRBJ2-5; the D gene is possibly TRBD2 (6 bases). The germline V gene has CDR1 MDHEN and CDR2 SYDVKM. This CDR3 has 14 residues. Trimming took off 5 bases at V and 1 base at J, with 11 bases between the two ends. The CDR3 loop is CASSPGLFQETQYF. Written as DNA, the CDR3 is TGTGCCAGCAGTCCGGGACTGTTCCAAGAGACCCAGTACTTC.

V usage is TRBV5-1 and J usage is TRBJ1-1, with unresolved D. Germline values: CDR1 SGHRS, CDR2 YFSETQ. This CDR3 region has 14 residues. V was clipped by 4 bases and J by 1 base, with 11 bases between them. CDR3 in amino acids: CASSRRSQNTEAFF. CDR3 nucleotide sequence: TGCGCCAGCAGCCGGCGGTCTCAGAACACTGAAGCTTTCTTT.

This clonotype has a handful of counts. In nucleotides, the CDR3 is TGTGCCAGCAGCTTAATTGGGAATGAGCAGTTCTTC. Protein product: CASSLIGNEQFF. The chain links TRBV7-3 to TRBJ2-1; D not certain. V shed 1 base and J shed 7 bases, with 5 bases lying between them. The germline V gene has CDR1 SGHTA and CDR2 FQGTGA. The CDR3 is made up of 12 amino acids.

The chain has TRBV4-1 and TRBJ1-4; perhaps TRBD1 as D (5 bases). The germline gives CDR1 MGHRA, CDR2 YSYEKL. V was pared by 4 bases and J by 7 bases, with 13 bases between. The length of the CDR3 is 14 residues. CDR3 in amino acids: CASSRQNGGEKLFF. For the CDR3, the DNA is TGCGCCAGCAGCCGCCAAAACGGGGGTGAAAAACTGTTTTTT.

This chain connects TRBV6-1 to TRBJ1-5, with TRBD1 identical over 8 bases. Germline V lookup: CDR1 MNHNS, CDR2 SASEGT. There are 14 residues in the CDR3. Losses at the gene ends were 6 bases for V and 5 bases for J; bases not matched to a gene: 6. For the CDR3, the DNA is TGTGCCAGCAGGGCAGGGGGCGCGGATCAGCCCCAGCATTTT. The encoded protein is CASRAGGADQPQHF.

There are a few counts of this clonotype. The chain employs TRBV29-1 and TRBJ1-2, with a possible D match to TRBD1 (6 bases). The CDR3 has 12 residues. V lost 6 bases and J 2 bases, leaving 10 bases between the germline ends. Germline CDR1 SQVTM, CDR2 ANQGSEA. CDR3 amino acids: CSVNQGNYGYTF. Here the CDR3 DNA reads TGCAGCGTAAATCAGGGGAACTATGGCTACACCTTC.

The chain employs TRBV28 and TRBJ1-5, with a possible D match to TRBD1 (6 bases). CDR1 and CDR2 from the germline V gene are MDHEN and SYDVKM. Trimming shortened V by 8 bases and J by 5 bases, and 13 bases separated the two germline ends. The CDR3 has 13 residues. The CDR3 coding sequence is TGTGCCAGCCTGCGGGGGGCTCATCAGCCCCAGCATTTT. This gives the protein CASLRGAHQPQHF.

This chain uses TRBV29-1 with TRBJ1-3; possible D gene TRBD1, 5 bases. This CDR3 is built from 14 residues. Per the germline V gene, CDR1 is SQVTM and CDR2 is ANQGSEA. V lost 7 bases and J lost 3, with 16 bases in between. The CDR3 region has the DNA TGCAGCGCTGCGCCAGGGTTCGGTGGAAACACCATATATTTT. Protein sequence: CSAAPGFGGNTIYF.

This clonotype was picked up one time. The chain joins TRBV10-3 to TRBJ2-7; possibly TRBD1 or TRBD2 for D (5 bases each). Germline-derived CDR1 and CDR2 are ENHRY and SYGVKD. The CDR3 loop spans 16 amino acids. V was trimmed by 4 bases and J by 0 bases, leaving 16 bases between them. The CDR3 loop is CAISGGEDSNSYEQYF. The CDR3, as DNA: TGTGCCATCAGTGGGGGAGAAGACAGCAACTCCTACGAGCAGTACTTC.

The CDR3, as DNA: TGCGCCAGCAGCCCTATCGGGGACGGAATGGGGGACACTGAAGCTTTCTTT. Protein product: CASSPIGDGMGDTEAFF. The rearrangement joins TRBV4-1 to TRBJ1-1, with D possibly being TRBD1 (5 bases). CDR1 and CDR2 (germline): MGHRA, YSYEKL. There are 17 residues in the CDR3. V was cut by 4 bases and J by 3 bases, with 21 bases left in between.

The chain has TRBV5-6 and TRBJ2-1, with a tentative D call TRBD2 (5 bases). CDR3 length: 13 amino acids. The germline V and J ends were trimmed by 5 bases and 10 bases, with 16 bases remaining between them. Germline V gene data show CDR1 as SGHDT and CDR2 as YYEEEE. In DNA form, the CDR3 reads TGTGCCAGCAGGCGAACCGGGATTATCGAGCAGTTCTTC. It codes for CASRRTGIIEQFF.

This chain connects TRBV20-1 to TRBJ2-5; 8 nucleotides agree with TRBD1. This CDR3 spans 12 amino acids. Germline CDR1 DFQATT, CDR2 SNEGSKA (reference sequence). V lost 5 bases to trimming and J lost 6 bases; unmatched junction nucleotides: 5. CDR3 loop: CSAADREQTQYF. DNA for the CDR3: TGCAGTGCTGCGGACAGGGAACAGACCCAGTACTTC.

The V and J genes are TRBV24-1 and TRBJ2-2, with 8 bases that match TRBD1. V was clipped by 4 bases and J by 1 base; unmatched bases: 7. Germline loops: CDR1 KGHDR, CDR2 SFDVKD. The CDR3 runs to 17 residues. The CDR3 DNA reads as TGTGCCACCAGTGACCTAACCGGGACAGGGAACACCGGGGAGCTGTTTTTT. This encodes CATSDLTGTGNTGELFF.

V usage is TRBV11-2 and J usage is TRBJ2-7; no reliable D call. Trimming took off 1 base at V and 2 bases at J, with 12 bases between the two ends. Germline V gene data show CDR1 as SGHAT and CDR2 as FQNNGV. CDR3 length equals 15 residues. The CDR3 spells CASSLVVLDAYEQYF. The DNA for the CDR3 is TGTGCCAGCAGCTTAGTAGTCCTTGATGCCTACGAGCAGTACTTC. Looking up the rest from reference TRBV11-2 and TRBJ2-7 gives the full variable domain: EAGVAQSPRYKIIEKRQSVAFWCNPISGHATLYWYQQILGQGPKLLIQFQNNGVVDDSQLPKDRFSAERLKGVDSTLKIQPAKLEDSAVYLCASSLVVLDAYEQYFGPGTRLTVT.

The CDR3 here is CASRPGPNNSPLHF. CDR3 nucleotides: TGCGCCAGCAGGCCCGGGCCGAACAATTCACCCCTCCACTTT. V gene TRBV5-1 combines with J gene TRBJ1-6; D gene uncertain. CDR1 is SGHRS and CDR2 is YFSETQ in the germline V gene. The CDR3 totals 14 residues. V was pared by 5 bases and J by 7 bases, with 13 bases between.

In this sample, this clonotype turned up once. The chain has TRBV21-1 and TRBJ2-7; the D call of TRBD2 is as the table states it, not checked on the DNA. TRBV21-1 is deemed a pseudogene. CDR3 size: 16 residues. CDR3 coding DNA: TGTGCCAGCAGCAAGAGGAAAATAAGGGAGAAGTACGAGCAGTACTTC. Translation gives CASSKRKIREKYEQYF.

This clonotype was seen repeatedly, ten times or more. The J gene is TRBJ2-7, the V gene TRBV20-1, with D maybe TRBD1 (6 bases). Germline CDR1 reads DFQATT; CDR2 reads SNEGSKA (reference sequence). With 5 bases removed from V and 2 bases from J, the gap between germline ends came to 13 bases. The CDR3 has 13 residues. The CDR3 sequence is CSARPQGTYEQYF. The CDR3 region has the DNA TGCAGTGCTCGACCGCAGGGGACCTACGAGCAGTACTTC.

The CDR3 here is CASSQDMWGGSLRTDTQYF. CDR3 bases: TGTGCCAGCAGCCAAGATATGTGGGGGGGTAGCCTACGCACAGATACGCAGTATTTT. The J gene is TRBJ2-3, the V gene TRBV3-1, with TRBD2 matching over 7 bases. The germline CDR1 and CDR2 sequences are LGHDT and YNNKEL (reference sequence). V was clipped by 0 bases and J by 1 base; unmatched bases: 13. This CDR3 region has 19 residues.